Only a few counts were recorded for the clone carrying this T cell receptor (beta chain). The antigen remains unidentified. This record belongs to a study of T cell repertoires in cytomegalovirus infection. The overall study: Signatures in public TCR beta sequences pointed to both CMV infection and matching HLA type. Study results and limitations: Cumulative frequency (of public TCR beta family members) identified carriers of CMV plus the relevant HLA. CMV-specific HLA-C-restricted TCR beta clonotypes dominated the ex vivo response.

TCRdb re-called the reads through MiXCR, storing one row per CDR3 protein. Of around 250,000 distinct CDR3 sequences listed, about a sixth are singletons. This TCR came from a human donor in good health (CMV status not recorded). Some clones in this sample may be carry-over from other donors' samples. The source material was CD8+ T cells from PBMCs.

The CDR3, as DNA: TGTGCCAGCAGCCCTACATTTTCGGGAAGCTCCTACAATGAGCAGTTCTTC. Translated: CASSPTFSGSSYNEQFF. This chain connects TRBV5-6 to TRBJ2-1; TRBD2 is a possible D gene (5 bases). CDR1 is SGHDT, CDR2 YYEEEE, per germline. CDR3 size: 17 residues. V gave up 4 bases and J gave up 0 bases, with 17 bases separating them.